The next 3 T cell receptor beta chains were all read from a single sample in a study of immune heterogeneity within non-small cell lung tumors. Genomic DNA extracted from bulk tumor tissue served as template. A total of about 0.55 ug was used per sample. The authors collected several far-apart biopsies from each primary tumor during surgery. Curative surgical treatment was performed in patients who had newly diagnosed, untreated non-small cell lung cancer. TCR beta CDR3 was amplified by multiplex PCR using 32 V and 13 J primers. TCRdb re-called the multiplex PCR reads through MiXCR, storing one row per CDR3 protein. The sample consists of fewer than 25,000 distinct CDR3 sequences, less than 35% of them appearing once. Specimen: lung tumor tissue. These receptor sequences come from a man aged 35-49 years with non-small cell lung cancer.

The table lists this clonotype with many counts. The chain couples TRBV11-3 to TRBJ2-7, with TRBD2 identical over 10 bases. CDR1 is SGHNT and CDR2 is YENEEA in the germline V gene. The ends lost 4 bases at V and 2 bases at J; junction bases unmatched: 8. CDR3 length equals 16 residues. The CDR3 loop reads CASSSRGTSVAYEQYF. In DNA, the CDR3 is TGTGCCAGCAGCTCGCGGGGGACTAGCGTAGCCTACGAGCAGTACTTC.

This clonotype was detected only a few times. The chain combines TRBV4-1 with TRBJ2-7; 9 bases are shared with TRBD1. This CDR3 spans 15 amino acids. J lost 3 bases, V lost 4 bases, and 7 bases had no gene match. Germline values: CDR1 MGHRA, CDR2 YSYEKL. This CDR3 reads CASSRQGDPNYEQYF. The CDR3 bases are TGCGCCAGCAGCCGACAGGGGGACCCCAACTACGAGCAGTACTTC.

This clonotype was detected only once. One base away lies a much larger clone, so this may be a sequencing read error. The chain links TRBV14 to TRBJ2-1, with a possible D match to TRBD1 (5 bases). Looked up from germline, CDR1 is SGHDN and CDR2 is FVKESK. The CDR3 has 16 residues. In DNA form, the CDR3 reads TGTGCCAGCAGCCAAGCCCAGGGAAGTTTCTACAATGAGGAGTTCTTC. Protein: CASSQAQGSFYNEEFF.